This T cell receptor (beta chain) was obtained from a study of Graves' ophthalmopathy and Graves' hyperthyroidism. General observations from the study: Ophthalmopathy progression was predicted by the model at 70.59% sensitivity and 72.22% specificity. Most thyroid clonotypes with frequency above 0.001 were detected in blood too.

This clonotype was counted ten times or more. The antigen remains undetermined. Among the exclusions were patients with other autoimmune diseases, uncontrolled infections, pregnancy or lactation. Patients were diagnosed from clinical symptoms, serum thyroxine, TRAb, thyroid ultrasound and orbital computed tomography. The length of the CDR3 is 13 residues. V shed 6 bases, J shed 3 bases, and the junction held 3 bases outside the gene matches. Germline values: CDR1 ENHRY, CDR2 SYGVKD. Investigators amplified TCR beta CDR3 regions from RNA transcripts. RT-PCR was first run with HTBI primers, then multiplex PCR in a second round. TCRdb called the multiplex PCR reads again in MiXCR, with one record for every CDR3 protein. The sample shows 150,000 or so distinct CDR3 sequences, 35% to 50% of them seen only once.

The J gene is TRBJ2-7, the V gene TRBV10-3, with 9 bases aligning to TRBD1. The clonotype comes from a man aged 30 to 39 with Graves' ophthalmopathy. Sequencing input: peripheral blood. The CDR3 reads CAIRGQGYYEQYF. CDR3 bases: TGTGCCATCAGGGGACAGGGATACTACGAGCAGTACTTC.